The 28 T cell receptor beta chains presented below share a single source sample, sequenced in a study of shared clonotypes between healthy human individuals. Repertoires were generated with immunoSEQ multiplex PCR, while TCRdb's copy carries only in-frame clones and drops some. The sample records millions of clones, around nine tenths being singletons. The sample was naive CD4+ T cells sorted from blood. Subset reported: CD45RA+ positively selected. The source of these receptors is a man aged 18 to 30 in good health.

The sample holds one count of this clone. The chain combines TRBV28 with TRBJ1-1; 7 positions agree with TRBD1. The CDR3 spans 14 residues. Trimming removed 8 bases from V and 1 base from J; junction bases left unmatched: 7. Germline V lookup: CDR1 MDHEN, CDR2 SYDVKM. The DNA of the CDR3 is TGTGCCAGCGGAACCGGGACAGCGAACACTGAAGCTTTCTTT. Protein sequence: CASGTGTANTEAFF. Full variable domain (missing parts from reference TRBV28 and TRBJ1-1): DVKVTQSSRYLVKRTGEKVFLECVQDMDHENMFWYRQDPGLGLRLIYFSYDVKMKEKGDIPEGYSVSREKKERFSLILESASTNQTSMYLCASGTGTANTEAFFGQGTRLTVV.

V and J are TRBV28 and TRBJ2-7; the D gene is possibly TRBD1 (6 bases). The germline V and J ends were trimmed by 1 base and 3 bases, with 13 bases remaining between them. Germline CDR1 MDHEN, CDR2 SYDVKM. The length of the CDR3 is 15 residues. The CDR3 region has the DNA TGTGCCAGCAGTTTATCTATACAGGGTCTCTACGAGCAGTACTTC. This translates into CASSLSIQGLYEQYF.

This rearrangement joins TRBV25-1 to TRBJ1-3; D is possibly TRBD1 (5 bases). The germline V and J ends were trimmed by 4 bases and 8 bases, with 15 bases remaining between them. CDR1 is MGHDK, CDR2 SYGVNS, per germline. CDR3 length equals 14 residues. CDR3 region: CASSGPGLSYTIYF. CDR3 in DNA: TGTGCCAGCAGTGGCCCGGGGCTTTCTTACACCATATATTTT.

The CDR3 loop is CAGRGFNTGELFF. CDR3 nucleotides: TGTGCCGGAAGAGGATTTAACACCGGGGAGCTGTTTTTT. This chain uses TRBV30 with TRBJ2-2, with D unresolved. The length of the CDR3 is 13 residues. Germline lookup yields CDR1 GTSNPN and CDR2 SVGIG (reference sequence). The V end lost 8 bases, the J end lost 2 bases, and 12 bases lay between the germline ends.

This chain links TRBV27 with TRBJ2-7, with TRBD2 as a possible D gene (6 bases). V was trimmed by 8 bases and J by 0 bases, leaving 14 bases between them. Germline V CDR1 and CDR2: MNHEY, SMNVEV (reference sequence). The CDR3 length is 14 residues. The CDR3: CASSSSGSSYEQYF. The CDR3 coding sequence is TGTGCCAGCTCCTCGTCCGGGAGCTCCTACGAGCAGTACTTC.

This chain links TRBV11-2 with TRBJ2-7; TRBD1 is a possible D gene (5 bases). Germline loops: CDR1 SGHAT, CDR2 FQNNGV. The V end lost 6 bases, the J end lost 6 bases, and 21 bases lay between the germline ends. There are 15 residues in the CDR3. CDR3 loop: CASRSLPAGPSEQYF. CDR3 bases: TGTGCCAGCAGATCCCTCCCGGCAGGGCCCTCCGAGCAGTACTTC.

V gene TRBV5-5 combines with J gene TRBJ1-5, with D tentatively TRBD1 (5 bases). Trimming stripped 0 bases from V and 6 bases from J, with 7 bases between. The CDR3 totals 13 residues. From germline, CDR1 is SGHKS and CDR2 YYEKEE (reference sequence). CDR3 loop: CASSLVGAQPQHF. CDR3 sequence (DNA): TGTGCCAGCAGCTTGGTTGGGGCTCAGCCCCAGCATTTT.

The chain is built from TRBV7-9 and TRBJ1-2; D is perhaps TRBD1 (5 bases). The ends were cut back, 1 base at V and 2 bases at J, with 20 bases in the middle. There are 18 residues in the CDR3. Germline V CDR1 and CDR2: SEHNR, FQNEAQ (reference sequence). DNA of the CDR3: TGTGCCAGCAGCTTAGATTCGTCCAGGGCTTACACCAACTATGGCTACACCTTC. It codes for CASSLDSSRAYTNYGYTF.

The chain employs TRBV6-1 and TRBJ1-2; D gene ambiguous. V was shortened by 4 bases and J by 2 bases, with 8 bases between the two germline ends. This CDR3 has 13 amino acids. The germline CDR1 and CDR2 sequences are MNHNS and SASEGT. In DNA form, the CDR3 reads TGTGCCAGCAGTGTGGGCCTCAACTATGGCTACACCTTC. It translates to CASSVGLNYGYTF.

The V call is TRBV25-1, the J call TRBJ2-2, with a possible D match to TRBD1 (6 bases). CDR1 and CDR2 (germline): MGHDK, SYGVNS. Trimming stripped 4 bases from V and 1 base from J, with 13 bases between. This CDR3 has 16 amino acids. This CDR3 reads CASSVGGHMNTGELFF. The CDR3 DNA is TGTGCCAGCAGTGTTGGGGGACACATGAACACCGGGGAGCTGTTTTTT.

This chain connects TRBV10-1 to TRBJ2-7, with D unresolved. The germline CDR1 and CDR2 sequences are WNHNN and SYGVQD (reference sequence). With 4 bases removed from V and 3 bases from J, the gap between germline ends came to 7 bases. The CDR3 extends over 12 amino acids. CDR3 loop: CASSASVYEQYF. DNA of the CDR3: TGCGCCAGCAGTGCGTCGGTCTACGAGCAGTACTTC.

The chain couples TRBV19 to TRBJ1-1; D gene unclear. The CDR3 is made up of 13 amino acids. CDR1 is LNHDA and CDR2 is SQIVND in the germline V gene (reference sequence). The V end was cut by 5 bases, the J end by 1 base, with 8 bases between. CDR3 loop: CASSPTRNTEAFF. CDR3 sequence (DNA): TGTGCCAGTAGTCCGACGAGGAACACTGAAGCTTTCTTT.

V gene TRBV5-5 combines with J gene TRBJ1-4, with a possible D match to TRBD1 (6 bases). The V end lost 2 bases, the J end lost 8 bases, and 13 bases lay between the germline ends. The CDR3 runs to 14 residues. Germline CDR1 reads SGHKS; CDR2 reads YYEKEE (reference sequence). Written as DNA, the CDR3 is TGTGCCAGCAGCTTTATGGACAGAAACGAAAAACTGTTTTTT. Its protein product is CASSFMDRNEKLFF.

The chain uses TRBV6-5 and TRBJ1-5; perhaps TRBD1 as D (5 bases). Germline values: CDR1 MNHEY, CDR2 SVGAGI. V was clipped by 2 bases and J by 6 bases, with 8 bases between them. This CDR3 spans 13 amino acids. CDR3 in amino acids: CASSYEGSQPQHF. CDR3 nucleotides: TGTGCCAGCAGTTACGAGGGGTCTCAGCCCCAGCATTTT.

The rearrangement links TRBV5-1 to TRBJ1-6; unclear D gene. Trimming removed 0 bases at V and 5 bases at J, with 12 bases between. CDR1 and CDR2 (germline): SGHRS, YFSETQ. This CDR3 comprises 16 residues. CDR3 nucleotide sequence: TGCGCCAGCAGCTTGGGCGACATACTTGATAATTCACCCCTCCACTTT. Translated: CASSLGDILDNSPLHF. Looking up the rest from reference TRBV5-1 and TRBJ1-6 gives the full variable domain: KAGVTQTPRYLIKTRGQQVTLSCSPISGHRSVSWYQQTPGQGLQFLFEYFSETQRNKGNFPGRFSGRQFSNSRSEMNVSTLELGDSALYLCASSLGDILDNSPLHFGNGTRLTVT.

CDR3 sequence reads: CASSLAPGGNQPQHF. The DNA of the CDR3 is TGTGCCAGCAGCTTGGCTCCTGGGGGCAATCAGCCCCAGCATTTT. The genes are TRBV5-5 and TRBJ1-5; no definite D call. The CDR3 loop spans 15 amino acids. Germline values: CDR1 SGHKS, CDR2 YYEKEE (reference sequence). V dropped 0 bases and J dropped 2 bases, with 9 bases sitting between them.

Here the CDR3 reads CASSLFQEGEQYF. Written as DNA, the CDR3 is TGTGCCAGCAGCTTATTCCAGGAGGGCGAGCAGTACTTC. This sequence joins TRBV7-8 and TRBJ2-7; a possible D gene is TRBD2 (6 bases). Germline V gene lookup returns CDR1 SGHVS and CDR2 FQNEAQ. The CDR3 is 13 amino acids. Between the trimmed V and J ends, which lost 2 bases and 6 bases, there was a span of 11 bases.

The V gene is TRBV6-5, the J gene TRBJ1-2; 8 positions agree with TRBD1. The V gene end was trimmed by 6 bases and the J gene end by 5 bases; junction bases not matched to a gene: 8. In germline, CDR1 is MNHEY, CDR2 SVGAGI. There are 14 residues in the CDR3. The CDR3 DNA reads as TGTGCCAGCAGCAACCGACAGGGGATTTATGGCTACACCTTC. This translates into CASSNRQGIYGYTF.

The chain combines TRBV30 with TRBJ2-7; D is ambiguous. The CDR3 runs 17 residues. Between the trimmed V and J ends, which lost 0 bases and 3 bases, there was a span of 21 bases. Per the germline V gene, CDR1 is GTSNPN and CDR2 is SVGIG (reference sequence). In DNA, the CDR3 is TGTGCCTGGAGTGTAGTAGGGCGAGTTAGAAAAGACTACGAGCAGTACTTC. Translation gives CAWSVVGRVRKDYEQYF. The entire variable domain, with the rest obtained from reference TRBV30 and TRBJ2-7, is as follows: SQTIHQWPATLVQPVGSPLSLECTVEGTSNPNLYWYRQAAGRGLQLLFYSVGIGQISSEVPQNLSASRPQDRQFILSSKKLLLSDSGFYLCAWSVVGRVRKDYEQYFGPGTRLTVT.

Remarks on this clone: At the DNA level, this CDR3 is encoded by other sequences in the same sample as well. The chain recombines TRBV5-1 with TRBJ2-7; 10 bases agree with TRBD2. After removal of 4 bases from V and 4 bases from J, the junction contained 5 bases not matched to a gene. Germline loops: CDR1 SGHRS, CDR2 YFSETQ. CDR3 length: 14 residues. CDR3 nucleotides: TGCGCCAGCAGCCCCGGGACTAGCGTTTACGAGCAGTACTTC. As protein: CASSPGTSVYEQYF.

About this clone: This sample includes further DNA sequences coding for the same CDR3. The V and J genes are TRBV18 and TRBJ1-2, with TRBD1 matching 7 bases. The CDR3 spans 13 residues. Germline loops: CDR1 KGHSH, CDR2 LQKENI. The J segment lost 4 bases and the V segment lost 3 bases, leaving 2 bases of the junction unmatched. In DNA, the CDR3 is TGTGCCAGCTCACCGGACAGGCTCTATGGCTACACCTTC. This codes for CASSPDRLYGYTF.

The chain employs TRBV7-2 and TRBJ2-1; no clear D gene. The germline gives CDR1 SGHTA, CDR2 FQGNSA. Trimming stripped 0 bases from V and 5 bases from J, with 14 bases between. This CDR3 has 16 amino acids. The CDR3 DNA sequence: TGTGCCAGCAGCTTAGCGCGCCGCCCGGTTAACAATGAGCAGTTCTTC. It yields the protein CASSLARRPVNNEQFF.

The CDR3 DNA follows: TGCGCCAGCAGCTCTACGGCGAAGAAAGAGACCCAGTACTTC. Encoded protein: CASSSTAKKETQYF. The chain combines TRBV5-1 with TRBJ2-5; no definite D call. Per the germline V gene, CDR1 is SGHRS and CDR2 is YFSETQ. Trimming took 3 bases from V and 3 from J, leaving 12 bases between them. The CDR3 totals 14 residues.

The chain links TRBV6-1 to TRBJ1-1; D gene uncertain. Germline V gene lookup returns CDR1 MNHNS and CDR2 SASEGT. The CDR3 spans 15 residues. The V and J ends lost 4 bases and 4 bases respectively, with 16 bases between them. This chain's CDR3 is CASSGSEARSTEAFF. CDR3 coding DNA: TGTGCCAGCAGTGGGAGTGAGGCGCGGAGCACTGAAGCTTTCTTT.

A remark on this clone: This sample includes further DNA sequences coding for the same CDR3. The chain employs TRBV6-5 and TRBJ2-5; D uncertain. The CDR3 consists of 11 residues. The germline V gene has CDR1 MNHEY and CDR2 SVGAGI. Trimming cost V 5 bases and J 0 bases, with 1 base left between them. The CDR3 is CASSHQETQYF. The CDR3 DNA reads as TGTGCCAGCAGTCACCAAGAGACCCAGTACTTC.

This clone was observed a handful of times. The chain employs TRBV27 and TRBJ2-2, with a weak D call TRBD1 (6 bases). V lost 3 bases to trimming and J lost 6 bases, with 8 bases between them. Germline values: CDR1 MNHEY, CDR2 SMNVEV (reference sequence). CDR3 length: 13 residues. This chain's CDR3 is CASSLGHPGELFF. CDR3 nucleotides: TGTGCCAGCAGTTTGGGACATCCCGGGGAGCTGTTTTTT.

A remark on this clone: This same CDR3 is encoded by further DNA sequences in the sample. The V gene is TRBV5-1, the J gene TRBJ1-5; no reliable D call. V shed 0 bases and J shed 3 bases, with 7 bases lying between them. CDR3 length: 14 amino acids. Germline values: CDR1 SGHRS, CDR2 YFSETQ. The CDR3 is CASSLEGANQPQHF. DNA for the CDR3: TGCGCCAGCAGCTTGGAGGGTGCCAATCAGCCCCAGCATTTT.

This sequence joins TRBV5-4 and TRBJ2-1; 7 positions agree with TRBD2. The V gene's germline CDR1 is SGHNT and CDR2 YYREEE (reference sequence). The CDR3 runs to 15 residues. With 0 bases clipped from V and 6 bases from J, the junction kept 6 bases outside the gene matches. The CDR3 region has the DNA TGTGCCAGCAGCTTGGATGGGAGGGTTGTCAATGAGCAGTTCTTC. It translates to CASSLDGRVVNEQFF.